The 23 T cell receptor beta chains presented below share a single source sample, sequenced in a study of radiotherapy plus CTLA-4 blockade in lung cancer. Assay used: immunoSEQ multiplex PCR; TCRdb lists only in-frame clones, some missing. The sample consists of some 110,000 clones, roughly 77% of them appearing once. The starting material was peripheral blood, obtained from a patient treated with radiotherapy plus ipilimumab. These receptors all come from a human donor with non-small cell lung cancer that progressed on radiotherapy plus ipilimumab. Some clones in this sample may be carry-over from other donors' samples.

V usage is TRBV5-1 and J usage is TRBJ2-1; 8 nucleotides agree with TRBD2. The CDR3 is made up of 16 amino acids. Germline V gene sequence: CDR1 SGHRS, CDR2 YFSETQ. V dropped 4 bases and J dropped 8; count of bases not matched to a gene: 14. CDR3: CASSSSGVVLGHEQFF. In nucleotides, the CDR3 is TGCGCCAGCAGCAGTAGCGGGGTCGTACTAGGCCATGAGCAGTTCTTC.

To note about this clone: The conserved closing phenylalanine or tryptophan is absent in this CDR3, likely reflecting a read error. V and J are TRBV6-1 and TRBJ2-7; D is perhaps TRBD1 (6 bases). Germline CDR1 and CDR2: MNHNS and SASEGT. CDR3 length equals 13 residues. Trimming cost V 6 bases and J 3 bases, with 12 bases left between them. For the CDR3, the DNA is TGTGCCAGCAGCAACGGACAGTTCTACGAGCAGTACCTC. Translated: CASSNGQFYEQYL.

The genes are TRBV27 and TRBJ1-5, with 8 positions matching TRBD1. CDR1 and CDR2 from the germline V gene are MNHEY and SMNVEV (reference sequence). Trimming removed 9 bases from V and 4 bases from J; junction bases left unmatched: 8. The CDR3 runs to 14 residues. In nucleotides, the CDR3 is TGTGCCAGGAGACAGGGGTTTCGTAATCAGCCCCAGCATTTT. Translation gives CARRQGFRNQPQHF.

The J gene is TRBJ2-6, the V gene TRBV6-1; no reliable D call. This CDR3 has 14 amino acids. Trimming pared 5 bases from V and 3 bases from J, leaving 8 bases between. Germline loops: CDR1 MNHNS, CDR2 SASEGT. The DNA of the CDR3 is TGTGCCAGCAGTAGAACATTTGGGGCCAACGTCCTGACTTTC. Protein product: CASSRTFGANVLTF.

The chain has TRBV18 and TRBJ1-6, with 10 positions matching TRBD1. Germline-derived CDR1 and CDR2 are KGHSH and LQKENI. V was pared by 3 bases and J by 10 bases, with 3 bases of the junction left unmatched. The CDR3 has 14 residues. The CDR3 loop reads CASSPGQGTSPLHF. DNA of the CDR3: TGTGCCAGCTCACCGGGACAGGGGACGTCACCCCTCCACTTT.

The genes are TRBV6-5 and TRBJ1-2, with D possibly TRBD1 on 6 matching bases. Trimming took 4 bases from V and 8 from J, leaving 11 bases between them. The CDR3 is 12 amino acids. CDR1 is MNHEY and CDR2 is SVGAGI in the germline V gene. The CDR3 region is CASSFRDTGYTF. CDR3 bases: TGTGCCAGCAGTTTCCGGGACACAGGCTACACCTTC.

As to this clone: At one end, the junction sequence differs from germline, possibly due to a read error. This chain uses TRBV5-1 with TRBJ2-5; 9 nucleotides align to TRBD1. Germline CDR1 and CDR2: SGHRS and YFSETQ. The CDR3 has 15 amino acids. CDR3 nucleotides: TGCGCCAGCAGCTCCGGGACAGGGCCCCATAGGCCCATGAACTTC. Its translation is CASSSGTGPHRPMNF.

The rearrangement links TRBV19 to TRBJ1-2, with D perhaps TRBD1 (6 bases). Trimming removed 2 bases at V and 3 bases at J, with 25 bases between. Germline-derived CDR1 and CDR2 are LNHDA and SQIVND (reference sequence). The CDR3 totals 19 residues. The chain's CDR3 is CASSIYGMDSSQGDYGYTF. For the CDR3, the DNA is TGTGCCAGTAGTATATACGGAATGGACAGTTCCCAAGGCGACTATGGCTACACCTTC.

As DNA, the CDR3 is TGTGCCAGGATTCTGGACAGGGGGCTTAATCAGCCCCAGCATTTT. It is translated as CARILDRGLNQPQHF. The J gene is TRBJ1-5, the V gene TRBV21-1; TRBD1, as called in the table, went unchecked against the DNA. TRBV21-1 constitutes a pseudogene. The CDR3 is 15 amino acids.

The V gene is TRBV7-3, the J gene TRBJ2-7; 9 nucleotides align to TRBD1. The germline gives CDR1 SGHTA, CDR2 FQGTGA. J lost 5 bases, V lost 6 bases, and 8 bases had no gene match. The CDR3 totals 14 residues. The CDR3 coding sequence is TGTGCCAGCAGGTATATCGGGACAGGGAACGAGCAGTACTTC. Its protein product is CASRYIGTGNEQYF.

The chain joins TRBV18 to TRBJ2-5; D uncertain. The CDR3 totals 13 residues. Germline CDR1 is KGHSH and CDR2 is LQKENI. Trimming stripped 3 bases from V and 2 bases from J, with 7 bases between. CDR3 bases: TGTGCCAGCTCACCCTTCGCTCAAGAGACCCAGTACTTC. This codes for CASSPFAQETQYF.

The chain links TRBV2 to TRBJ1-5; weak D call: TRBD1 (6 bases). The germline V gene has CDR1 SNHLY and CDR2 FYNNEI. The CDR3 consists of 14 residues. Trimming cost V 5 bases and J 6 bases, with 14 bases left between them. The CDR3 here is CASSRLGGLQPQHF. The CDR3 coding sequence is TGTGCCAGCAGTCGATTGGGGGGGCTTCAGCCCCAGCATTTT.

The rearrangement uses TRBV5-1 and TRBJ2-1; no clear D gene. Between the trimmed V and J ends, which lost 1 base and 3 bases, there was a span of 5 bases. This CDR3 region has 13 residues. CDR1 and CDR2 from the germline V gene are SGHRS and YFSETQ. In DNA form, the CDR3 reads TGCGCCAGCAGCTTGTTTGGCTACAATGAGCAGTTCTTC. This sequence encodes CASSLFGYNEQFF.

The chain joins TRBV5-4 to TRBJ1-6, with D uncertain. Germline V gene sequence: CDR1 SGHNT, CDR2 YYREEE (reference sequence). The CDR3 runs 16 residues. With 3 bases removed from V and 0 bases from J, the gap between germline ends came to 10 bases. The CDR3 spells CASSSATRSYNSPLHF. The CDR3 DNA reads as TGTGCCAGCAGCTCTGCGACGCGCTCCTATAATTCACCCCTCCACTTT.

This chain joins TRBV5-1 and TRBJ2-7; TRBD2 matches 11 bases. Germline CDR1 is SGHRS and CDR2 is YFSETQ. With 4 bases clipped from V and 2 bases from J, the junction kept 5 bases outside the gene matches. This CDR3 is 15 amino acids long. CDR3 nucleotide sequence: TGCGCCAGCAGCGCACTAGCGGGGGAGACCTACGAGCAGTACTTC. Translating it yields CASSALAGETYEQYF.

The CDR3 here is CASSLTGGGLGNTIYF. DNA for the CDR3: TGTGCCAGCAGCTTAACAGGGGGCGGCCTTGGAAACACCATATATTTT. This rearrangement joins TRBV7-8 to TRBJ1-3; 9 bases fit TRBD1. The CDR3 consists of 16 residues. The J segment lost 3 bases and the V segment lost 2 bases, leaving 5 bases of the junction unmatched. The germline V gene has CDR1 SGHVS and CDR2 FQNEAQ.

V is TRBV7-3 and J is TRBJ1-2, with TRBD1 matching 9 bases. V lost 4 bases and J lost 6; bases outside the gene matches: 6. Per germline, CDR1 SGHTA and CDR2 FQGTGA. CDR3 length: 14 residues. This CDR3 is CASSWTGVENGYTF. The CDR3 region has the DNA TGTGCCAGCAGCTGGACAGGGGTTGAGAATGGCTACACCTTC.

The chain has TRBV9 and TRBJ2-7, with 8 bases aligning to TRBD1. The CDR3 has 16 residues. Per the germline V gene, CDR1 is SGDLS and CDR2 is YYNGEE. J gave up 6 bases and V 0 bases, and 11 bases lay outside the gene matches. CDR3 sequence (DNA): TGTGCCAGCAGCGTAGGCGTCGGACAGGGAGAGGTCGAGCAGTACTTC. It is translated as CASSVGVGQGEVEQYF.

The V and J genes are TRBV7-2 and TRBJ1-1; D unresolved. The V gene lost 1 base and the J gene lost 0 bases, with 6 bases spanning the gap. CDR3 length: 14 amino acids. CDR1 is SGHTA, CDR2 FQGNSA, per germline. CDR3 coding DNA: TGTGCCAGCAGCTTAGGGTTTTTGAACACTGAAGCTTTCTTT. It yields the protein CASSLGFLNTEAFF.

The gene calls are TRBV28 and TRBJ1-2; tentative D call: TRBD1 (6 bases). V dropped 5 bases and J dropped 4 bases, with 14 bases sitting between them. The germline V gene encodes CDR1 MDHEN and CDR2 SYDVKM. The CDR3 has 14 amino acids. The CDR3 loop is CASSLPGHIYGYTF. The CDR3 DNA reads as TGTGCCAGCAGTCTCCCGGGACACATCTATGGCTACACCTTC.

A word on this clone: At one end, the junction sequence differs from germline, possibly due to a read error. This sequence joins TRBV7-7 and TRBJ2-2, with a possible D match to TRBD2 (5 bases). The CDR3 sequence is 16 residues long. From germline, CDR1 is SSHAT and CDR2 FNYEAQ (reference sequence). The CDR3 loop is CASSRAAVLNTGELFF. For the CDR3, the DNA is TGTGCTAGCAGCCGGGCAGCGGTCCTTAACACCGGGGAGCTGTTTTTT.

This clone was seen a few times. The chain employs TRBV6-5 and TRBJ1-1; 9 nucleotides match TRBD1. Per germline, CDR1 MNHEY and CDR2 SVGAGI. V lost 5 bases, J lost 3 bases, and 7 bases stayed unmatched. The CDR3 is 15 residues long. CDR3 in DNA: TGTGCCAGCAGTGGAACCGGGACAGGGCACACTGAAGCTTTCTTT. Translating it yields CASSGTGTGHTEAFF.

The chain's CDR3 is CASSQGPGGVNSPLHF. CDR3 nucleotide sequence: TGCGCCAGCAGCCAGGGGCCGGGGGGAGTAAATTCACCCCTCCACTTT. The chain joins TRBV4-1 to TRBJ1-6; possibly TRBD1 for D (5 bases). CDR3 length: 16 amino acids. The ends were cut back, 3 bases at V and 7 bases at J, with 16 bases in the middle. Germline V gives CDR1 MGHRA, CDR2 YSYEKL.